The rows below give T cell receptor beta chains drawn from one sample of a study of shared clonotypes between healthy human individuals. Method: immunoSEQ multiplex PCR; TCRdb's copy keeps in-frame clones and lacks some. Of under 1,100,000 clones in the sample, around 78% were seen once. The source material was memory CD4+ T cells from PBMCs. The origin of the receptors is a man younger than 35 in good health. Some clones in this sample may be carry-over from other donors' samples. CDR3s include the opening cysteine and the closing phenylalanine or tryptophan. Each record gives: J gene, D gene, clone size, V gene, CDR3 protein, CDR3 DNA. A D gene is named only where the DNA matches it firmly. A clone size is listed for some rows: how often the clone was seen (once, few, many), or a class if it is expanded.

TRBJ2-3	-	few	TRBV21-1	CASSKVRGSTDTQYF	TGTGCCAGCAGCAAAGTCAGGGGCAGTACAGATACGCAGTATTTT
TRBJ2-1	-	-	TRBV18	CASSPNQGFSYNEQFF	TGTGCCAGCTCACCAAATCAGGGGTTTTCCTACAATGAGCAGTTCTTC
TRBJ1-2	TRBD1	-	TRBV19	CASSIREGGRSYTF	TGTGCCAGTAGTATTAGGGAAGGGGGCCGGAGCTACACCTTC
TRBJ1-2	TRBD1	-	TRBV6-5	CASTYLGTGVHGYTF	TGTGCCAGCACCTACCTAGGGACAGGGGTACATGGCTACACCTTC
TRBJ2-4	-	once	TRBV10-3	CAIRETLAKNIQYF	TGTGCCATCAGAGAGACCCTAGCCAAAAACATTCAGTACTTC
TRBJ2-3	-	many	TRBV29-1	CSVLTVASTDTQYF	TGCAGCGTTCTGACAGTCGCTAGCACAGATACGCAGTATTTT
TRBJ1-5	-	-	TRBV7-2	CASSSGQISSNQPQHF	TGTGCCAGCAGCTCCGGACAGATTTCCAGCAATCAGCCCCAGCATTTT
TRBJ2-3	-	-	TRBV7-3	CASSSTQGTQYF	TGTGCCAGCAGTTCGACCCAGGGTACGCAGTATTTT
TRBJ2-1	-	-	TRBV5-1	CASSLALDEQFF	TGCGCCAGCAGCTTGGCGTTAGATGAGCAGTTCTTC
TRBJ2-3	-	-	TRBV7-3	CASSSSSFPQDTQYF	TGTGCCAGCAGCTCTTCCTCGTTTCCGCAAGATACGCAGTATTTT
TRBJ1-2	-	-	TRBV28	CASSRHSGERGYTF	TGTGCCAGCAGCCGCCACTCAGGGGAACGGGGCTACACCTTC
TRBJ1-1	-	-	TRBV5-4	CASSLAARPNTEAFF	TGTGCCAGCAGCTTGGCGGCCAGACCGAACACTGAAGCTTTCTTT
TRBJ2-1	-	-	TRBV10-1	CASSRKVNEQFF	TGCGCCAGCAGTCGTAAGGTCAATGAGCAGTTCTTC
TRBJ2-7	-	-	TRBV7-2	CASSLVWDLDEQYF	TGTGCCAGCAGCTTAGTGTGGGACCTCGACGAGCAGTACTTC
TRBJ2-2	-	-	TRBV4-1	CASSWEGITGELFF	TGCGCCAGCAGCTGGGAAGGGATCACCGGGGAGCTGTTTTTT
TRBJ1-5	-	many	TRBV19	CASSDPGTNQPQHF	TGTGCCAGTAGTGACCCCGGTACCAATCAGCCCCAGCATTTT
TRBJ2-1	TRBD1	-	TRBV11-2	CASSLGTGFDEQFF	TGTGCCAGCAGCTTGGGGACAGGGTTCGATGAGCAGTTCTTC
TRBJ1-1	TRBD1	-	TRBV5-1	CASSARDRGSTEAFF	TGCGCCAGCAGCGCCCGGGACAGGGGTAGCACTGAAGCTTTCTTT
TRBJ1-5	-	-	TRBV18	CASSPDGGPGQPQHF	TGTGCCAGCTCACCAGACGGGGGGCCGGGACAGCCCCAGCATTTT
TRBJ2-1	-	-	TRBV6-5	CASSYYPSREQFF	TGTGCCAGCAGTTACTACCCATCAAGGGAGCAGTTCTTC
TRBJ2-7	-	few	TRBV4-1	CASSQESRTATYEQYF	TGCGCCAGCAGCCAAGAATCCAGGACAGCGACCTACGAGCAGTACTTC
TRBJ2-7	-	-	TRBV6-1	CASSEGGPIYEQYF	TGTGCCAGCAGTGAAGGTGGCCCAATTTACGAGCAGTACTTC
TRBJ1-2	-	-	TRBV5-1	CASSLSPGLRDYGYTF	TGCGCCAGCAGCTTAAGCCCGGGGCTGCGGGACTATGGCTACACCTTC
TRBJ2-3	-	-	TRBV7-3	CASSLNPAADTQYF	TGTGCCAGCAGCTTAAACCCAGCGGCAGATACGCAGTATTTT
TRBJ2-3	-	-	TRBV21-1	CASSSLIGEEIGTSGGRYTDTQYF	TGTGCCAGCAGCTCCCTCATAGGGGAAGAGATAGGGACTAGCGGAGGGAGATATACAGATACGCAGTATTTT
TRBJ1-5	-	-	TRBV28	CASLLAPGHLDQPQHF	TGTGCCAGCCTCTTAGCGCCGGGACACCTCGATCAGCCCCAGCATTTT
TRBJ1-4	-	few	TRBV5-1	CASSLEGGDEKLFF	TGCGCCAGCAGCTTGGAGGGGGGTGATGAAAAACTGTTTTTT
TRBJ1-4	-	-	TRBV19	CASSSAVNEKLFF	TGTGCCAGTAGTAGTGCAGTTAATGAAAAACTGTTTTTT
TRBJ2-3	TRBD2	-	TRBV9	CASSPRTSGSTDTQYF	TGTGCCAGCAGCCCGCGCACTAGCGGTTCCACAGATACGCAGTATTTT
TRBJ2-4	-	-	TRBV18	CASSSRAEDIQYF	TGTGCCAGCTCGTCGAGGGCCGAGGACATTCAGTACTTC
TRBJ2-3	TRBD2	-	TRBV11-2	CASSIALAGDTQYF	TGTGCCAGCAGCATCGCCTTAGCGGGAGATACGCAGTATTTT
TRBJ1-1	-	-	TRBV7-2	CASRLGVNTEAFF	TGTGCCAGCAGACTAGGAGTGAACACTGAAGCTTTCTTT
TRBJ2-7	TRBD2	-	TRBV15	CATSKGGLAPLGSEQYF	TGTGCCACCAGCAAGGGGGGACTAGCGCCACTGGGTTCAGAGCAGTACTTC
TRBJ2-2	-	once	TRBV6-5	CASSYSPPNTGELFF	TGTGCCAGCAGTTACAGTCCCCCGAACACCGGGGAGCTGTTTTTT
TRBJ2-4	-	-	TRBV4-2	CASSQEAALAKNIQYF	TGTGCCAGCAGCCAAGAGGCTGCCTTAGCCAAAAACATTCAGTACTTC
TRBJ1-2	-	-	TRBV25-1	CASSDTLGGVYGYTF	TGTGCCAGCAGTGATACCCTGGGGGGAGTCTATGGCTACACCTTC
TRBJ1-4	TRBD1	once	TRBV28	CASSPPWTGMRKLFF	TGTGCCAGCAGTCCTCCTTGGACAGGGATGAGAAAACTGTTTTTT
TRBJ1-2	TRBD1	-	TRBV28	CASSLTGGNYGYTF	TGTGCCAGCAGTTTAACAGGGGGAAACTATGGCTACACCTTC
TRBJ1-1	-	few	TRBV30	CAWLPTGRKNTEAFF	TGTGCCTGGCTACCTACCGGCAGGAAGAACACTGAAGCTTTCTTT
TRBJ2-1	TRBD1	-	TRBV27	CASCRGQGLVWGNEQFF	TGTGCCTCTTGTCGAGGACAGGGTTTGGTTTGGGGCAATGAGCAGTTCTTC
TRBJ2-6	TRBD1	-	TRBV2	CASRPGQGASGANVLTF	TGTGCCAGCAGACCGGGACAGGGGGCGTCGGGGGCCAACGTCCTGACTTTC
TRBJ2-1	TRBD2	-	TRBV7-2	CASSLASGTGNEQFF	TGTGCCAGCAGCTTAGCTAGCGGGACGGGGAATGAGCAGTTCTTC
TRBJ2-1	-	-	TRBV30	CAWSVFLAHNEQFF	TGTGCCTGGAGTGTTTTTTTGGCACACAATGAGCAGTTCTTC
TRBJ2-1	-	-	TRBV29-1	CSVRQDKPNLYNEQFF	TGCAGCGTCCGTCAGGACAAGCCCAACCTCTACAATGAGCAGTTCTTC
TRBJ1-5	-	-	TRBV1	CTSSQRPDLPWPQHF	TGCACCAGCAGCCAGAGACCTGACCTGCCTTGGCCCCAGCATTTT
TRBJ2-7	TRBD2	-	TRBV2	CASEAGAYEQYF	TGTGCCAGCGAAGCGGGAGCCTACGAGCAGTACTTC
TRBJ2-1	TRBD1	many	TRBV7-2	CASSSDRGRNEQFF	TGTGCCAGCAGCTCGGACAGGGGGCGGAATGAGCAGTTCTTC
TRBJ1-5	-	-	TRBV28	CASSPNWGLSNQPQHF	TGTGCCAGCAGTCCAAACTGGGGCCTTAGCAATCAGCCCCAGCATTTT
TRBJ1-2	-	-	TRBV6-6	CASSYSFLGGVGYTF	TGTGCCAGCAGTTACTCGTTCCTCGGTGGGGTTGGCTACACCTTC